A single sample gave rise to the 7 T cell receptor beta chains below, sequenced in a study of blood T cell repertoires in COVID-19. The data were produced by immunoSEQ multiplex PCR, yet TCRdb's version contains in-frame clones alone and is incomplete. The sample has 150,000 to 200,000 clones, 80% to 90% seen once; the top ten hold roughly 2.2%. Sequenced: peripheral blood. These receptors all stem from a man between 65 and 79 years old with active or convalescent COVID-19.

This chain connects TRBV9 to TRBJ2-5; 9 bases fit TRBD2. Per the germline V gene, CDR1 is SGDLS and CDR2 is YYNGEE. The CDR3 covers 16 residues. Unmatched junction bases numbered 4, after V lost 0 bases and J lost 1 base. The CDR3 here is CASSVVELAGQETQYF. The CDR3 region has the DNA TGTGCCAGCAGCGTAGTTGAACTAGCGGGCCAAGAGACCCAGTACTTC.

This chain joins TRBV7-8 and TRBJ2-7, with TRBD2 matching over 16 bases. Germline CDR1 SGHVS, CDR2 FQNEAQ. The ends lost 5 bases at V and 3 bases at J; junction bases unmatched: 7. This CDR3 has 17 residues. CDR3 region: CASSPGTSGGAVYEQYF. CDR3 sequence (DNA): TGTGCCAGCAGCCCCGGGACTAGCGGGGGGGCCGTCTACGAGCAGTACTTC.

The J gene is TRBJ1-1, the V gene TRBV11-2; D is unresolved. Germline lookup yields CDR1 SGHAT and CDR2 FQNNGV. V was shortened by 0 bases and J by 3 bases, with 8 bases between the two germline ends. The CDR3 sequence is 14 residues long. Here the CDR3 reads CASSLDSVDTEAFF. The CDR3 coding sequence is TGTGCCAGCAGCTTAGATTCGGTAGACACTGAAGCTTTCTTT.

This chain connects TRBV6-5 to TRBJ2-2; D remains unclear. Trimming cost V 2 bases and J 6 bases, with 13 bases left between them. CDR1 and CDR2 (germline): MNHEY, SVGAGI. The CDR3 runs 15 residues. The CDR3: CASSYNPFGPGELFF. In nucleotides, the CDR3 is TGTGCCAGCAGTTACAACCCGTTTGGGCCCGGGGAGCTGTTTTTT.

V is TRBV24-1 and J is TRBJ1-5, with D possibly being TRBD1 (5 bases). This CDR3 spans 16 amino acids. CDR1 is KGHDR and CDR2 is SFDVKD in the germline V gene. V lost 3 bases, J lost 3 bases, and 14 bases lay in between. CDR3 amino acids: CATSDPGSPTNQPQHF. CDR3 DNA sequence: TGTGCCACCAGTGATCCAGGGTCCCCCACCAATCAGCCCCAGCATTTT.

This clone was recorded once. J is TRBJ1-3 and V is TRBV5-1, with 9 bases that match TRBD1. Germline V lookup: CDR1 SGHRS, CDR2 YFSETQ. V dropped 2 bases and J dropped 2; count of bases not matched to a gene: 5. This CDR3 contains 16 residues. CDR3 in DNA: TGCGCCAGCAGCTTCTACAGGGGGCTTGCTGGAAACACCATATATTTT. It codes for CASSFYRGLAGNTIYF.

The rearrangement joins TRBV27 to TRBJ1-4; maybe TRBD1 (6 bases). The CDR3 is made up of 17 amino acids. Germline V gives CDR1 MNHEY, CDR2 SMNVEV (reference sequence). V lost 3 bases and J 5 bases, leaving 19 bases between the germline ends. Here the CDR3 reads CASSFMGRGLENEKLFF. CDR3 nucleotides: TGTGCCAGCAGTTTTATGGGCAGGGGCCTAGAAAATGAAAAACTGTTTTTT. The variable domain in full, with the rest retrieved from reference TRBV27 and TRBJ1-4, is EAQVTQNPRYLITVTGKKLTVTCSQNMNHEYMSWYRQDPGLGLRQIYYSMNVEVTDKGDVPEGYKVSRKEKRNFPLILESPSPNQTSLYFCASSFMGRGLENEKLFFGSGTQLSVL.